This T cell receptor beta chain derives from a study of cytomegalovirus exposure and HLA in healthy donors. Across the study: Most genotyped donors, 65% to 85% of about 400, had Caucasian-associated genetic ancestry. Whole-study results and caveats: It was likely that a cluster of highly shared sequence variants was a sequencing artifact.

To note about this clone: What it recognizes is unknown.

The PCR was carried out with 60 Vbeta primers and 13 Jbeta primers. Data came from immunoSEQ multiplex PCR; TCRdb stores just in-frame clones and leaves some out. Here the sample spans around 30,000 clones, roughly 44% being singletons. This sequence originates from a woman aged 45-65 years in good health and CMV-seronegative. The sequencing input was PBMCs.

The CDR3 protein is CASNKEGNTGELFF. The CDR3 DNA is TGTGCCAGCAACAAAGAGGGGAACACCGGGGAGCTGTTTTTT. The chain joins TRBV6-4 to TRBJ2-2; TRBD2 might be the D (5 bases). This CDR3 spans 14 amino acids. The germline V gene encodes CDR1 MRHNA and CDR2 SNTAGT. Trimming stripped 7 bases from V and 1 base from J, with 10 bases between.